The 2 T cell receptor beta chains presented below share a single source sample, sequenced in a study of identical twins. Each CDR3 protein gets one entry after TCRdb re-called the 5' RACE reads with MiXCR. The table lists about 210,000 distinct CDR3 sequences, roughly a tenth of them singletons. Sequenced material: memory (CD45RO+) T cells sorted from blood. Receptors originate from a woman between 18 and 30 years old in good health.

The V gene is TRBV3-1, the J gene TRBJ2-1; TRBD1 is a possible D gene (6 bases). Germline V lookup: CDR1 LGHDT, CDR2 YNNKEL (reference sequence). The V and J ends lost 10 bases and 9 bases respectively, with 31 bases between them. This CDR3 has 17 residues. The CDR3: CATSKEVAWGPGSEQFF. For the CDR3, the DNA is TGTGCCACCTCCAAGGAGGTAGCGTGGGGGCCTGGTAGTGAGCAGTTCTTC.

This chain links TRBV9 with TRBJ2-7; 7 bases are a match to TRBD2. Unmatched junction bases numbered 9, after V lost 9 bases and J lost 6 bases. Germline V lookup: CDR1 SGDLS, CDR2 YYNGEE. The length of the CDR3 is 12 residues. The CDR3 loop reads CATVIGGSEQYF. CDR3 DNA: TGTGCCACGGTGATCGGGGGGAGCGAGCAGTACTTC.